Listed below are T cell receptor beta chains from one sample, sequenced in a study of shared clonotypes between healthy human individuals. Only in-frame clones appear in the TCRdb table, and some are missing; sequencing was by immunoSEQ multiplex PCR. Here the sample spans a few million clones, approximately 95% being singletons. Input material: naive CD4+ T cells sorted from blood. The origin of the receptors is a man between 18 and 29 years old in good health. CDR3s include the opening cysteine and the closing phenylalanine or tryptophan. The D gene is left open where the match is weak. A row's size may be missing; if present it is once, few, many or a size class.

.	.	TRBV7-2	TRBJ2-5	TGTGCCAGCAGCCCCGGGAGAGTAGAGACCCAGTACTTC	CASSPGRVETQYF
.	.	TRBV9	TRBJ2-5	TGTGCCAGCAGCGCCGATCAGGGGACCCAGTACTTC	CASSADQGTQYF
.	TRBD1	TRBV10-2	TRBJ1-5	TGCGCCAGCTGGACAGGGGGGAATCAGCCCCAGCATTTT	CASWTGGNQPQHF
.	.	TRBV30	TRBJ2-2	TGTGCCTGGACTGTAGGGAGTACCGGGGAGCTGTTTTTT	CAWTVGSTGELFF
once	.	TRBV5-6	TRBJ1-1	TGTGCCAGCAGCCACCTTATGAGCACTGAAGCTTTCTTT	CASSHLMSTEAFF
.	.	TRBV6-5	TRBJ1-5	TGTGCCAGCAGCTCTTGGGGGGGGCTCGGTCAGCCCCAGCATTTT	CASSSWGGLGQPQHF
.	TRBD1	TRBV4-2	TRBJ2-5	TGTGCCAGCAGCCGAACAGGGGGCGTAGGACGGATCGAGACCCAGTACTTC	CASSRTGGVGRIETQYF
.	.	TRBV10-1	TRBJ2-7	TGCGCCAGCATTCTGGACCGAATACTCTACGAGCAGTACTTC	CASILDRILYEQYF
.	.	TRBV19	TRBJ2-3	TGTGCCAGTAGGAATACAGATACGCAGTATTTT	CASRNTDTQYF
.	.	TRBV5-6	TRBJ1-5	TGTGCCAGCAGCGCACAGGGTTCCGGGGAGCCCCAGCATTTT	CASSAQGSGEPQHF
once	TRBD1	TRBV6-1	TRBJ1-5	TGTGCCAGCAGCGACGGAACAGGGGCTTCTCAGCCCCAGCATTTT	CASSDGTGASQPQHF
.	.	TRBV18	TRBJ2-7	TGTGCCAGCTCGCAATTGCAGGGCGACGAGCAGTACTTC	CASSQLQGDEQYF
.	.	TRBV6-6	TRBJ1-1	TGTGCCAGCAGGGGAGTGGGGGACACTGAAGCTTTCTTT	CASRGVGDTEAFF
.	TRBD2	TRBV5-1	TRBJ2-1	TGCGCCAGCAGCCACGGGACTAGCTCATACAATGAGCAGTTCTTC	CASSHGTSSYNEQFF
.	.	TRBV19	TRBJ1-5	TGTGCCAGTATTGCAGGGAGTCTAAGCAATCAGCCCCAGCATTTT	CASIAGSLSNQPQHF
.	.	TRBV6-6	TRBJ2-7	TGTGCCAGCAGTGCTACAGGACAGACCTACGAGCAGTACTTC	CASSATGQTYEQYF
.	.	TRBV5-4	TRBJ1-1	TGTGCCAGCAGCTTGGACACGCCGGTACCGAACACTGAAGCTTTCTTT	CASSLDTPVPNTEAFF
.	TRBD1	TRBV6-1	TRBJ1-1	TGTGCCAGCAGTGAAAGGGACAGGGGAACGGCTGAAGCTTTCTTT	CASSERDRGTAEAFF
.	.	TRBV9	TRBJ2-7	TGTGCCAGCAGCGTAGGAGGTAGCTCCTACGAGCAGTACTTC	CASSVGGSSYEQYF
.	.	TRBV4-3	TRBJ1-2	TGCGCCGGCAGCCAAGCCCGAAGGGACGCTAACTATGGCTACACCTTC	CAGSQARRDANYGYTF
once	TRBD1	TRBV6-6	TRBJ1-2	TGTGCCAGCACCGGGGGACAGTACTTTAACTATGGCTACACCTTC	CASTGGQYFNYGYTF
.	.	TRBV6-1	TRBJ1-6	TGTGCCAGCACCAGCACGGATGATTCACCCCTCCACTTT	CASTSTDDSPLHF
.	.	TRBV6-1	TRBJ2-7	TGTGCCAGCAGTGTTGCGGACTCCTACGAGCAGTACTTC	CASSVADSYEQYF
.	.	TRBV25-1	TRBJ2-6	TGTGCCAGCAGTGCCGTCTCAGGGGCCAACGTCCTGACTTTC	CASSAVSGANVLTF
.	TRBD1	TRBV28	TRBJ1-6	TGTGCCAGCAGACACCCCGCGGGACAGATCCTTCGGGAGCCCCTCCACTTT	CASRHPAGQILREPLHF
.	TRBD1	TRBV7-8	TRBJ2-1	TGTGCCAGCAGCACCCGGGACAGGGATTTTCGTGAGCAGTTCTTC	CASSTRDRDFREQFF
.	TRBD2	TRBV5-1	TRBJ2-1	TGCGCCAGCAGCCACGACCGCGGGGGGACGTACAATGAGCAGTTCTTC	CASSHDRGGTYNEQFF
once	.	TRBV10-3	TRBJ1-1	TGTGCCATCAGTGGGGGTGGGACTGAAGCTTTCTTT	CAISGGGTEAFF
.	TRBD2	TRBV19	TRBJ2-3	TGTGCCAGTAGTAGGAAACTAGCGGGAGGGCCAACAGATACGCAGTATTTT	CASSRKLAGGPTDTQYF
few	.	TRBV10-2	TRBJ1-6	TGCGCCAGCAGTGAACGGATACCTACTTCACCCCTCCACTTT	CASSERIPTSPLHF
.	TRBD2	TRBV30	TRBJ2-3	TGTGCCTGGAGGCCCCTTGGGGTAGCGGGGGACTCGACGCAGTATTTT	CAWRPLGVAGDSTQYF
.	.	TRBV25-1	TRBJ2-1	TGTGCCAGCTATCGAGGGAATGAGCAGTTCTTC	CASYRGNEQFF
.	.	TRBV29-1	TRBJ1-1	TGCAGCGTTGTGTCCGGGGTAGGCACTGAAGCTTTCTTT	CSVVSGVGTEAFF
.	TRBD1	TRBV5-1	TRBJ1-2	TGCGCCAGCAATCCGGGACAGAAGGACTATGGCTACACCTTC	CASNPGQKDYGYTF
.	TRBD2	TRBV19	TRBJ2-2	TGTGCCAGTAGAGATCTGGCTAGCGGGAGGGCCGGGGTCACCGGGGAGCTGTTTTTT	CASRDLASGRAGVTGELFF
.	TRBD1	TRBV29-1	TRBJ2-5	TGCAGCACAAGAGCCGGGACAGCCCTCCAAGAGACCCAGTACTTC	CSTRAGTALQETQYF
.	.	TRBV6-6	TRBJ1-4	TGTGCCAGCAGTTACGGACCGGAAAAACTGTTTTTT	CASSYGPEKLFF
.	.	TRBV18	TRBJ2-1	TGTGCCAGCTCACCTATGGGCATTGAGCAGTTCTTC	CASSPMGIEQFF
.	.	TRBV2	TRBJ1-1	TGTGCCAGCAGTAAGGACGGGGGGCCGGGCACTGAAGCTTTCTTT	CASSKDGGPGTEAFF
.	.	TRBV18	TRBJ2-7	TGTGCCAGCTCACCGCTCCAGGGACTCGAGCAGTACTTC	CASSPLQGLEQYF
.	TRBD1	TRBV28	TRBJ1-1	TGTGCCAGCACCCAGGACAGGGACTATGAAGCTTTCTTT	CASTQDRDYEAFF
.	.	TRBV19	TRBJ1-4	TGTGCCAGTAGTATTACAGGGAATAATGAAAAACTGTTTTTT	CASSITGNNEKLFF
.	.	TRBV5-4	TRBJ2-5	TGTGCCAGCAGCTTGAATCGGCGGGAACAGGAGACCCAGTACTTC	CASSLNRREQETQYF
.	TRBD1	TRBV4-3	TRBJ1-5	TGCGCCAGCAGCAACAGGGGTGCAAATCAGCCCCAGCATTTT	CASSNRGANQPQHF
.	TRBD2	TRBV5-1	TRBJ2-7	TGCGCCAGCAGCTTCGCCGGGACTAGCGAGGGCGAGCAGTACTTC	CASSFAGTSEGEQYF
once	.	TRBV10-1	TRBJ2-7	TGCGCCAGCAGTGACGGGACACAGGACTACGAGCAGTACTTC	CASSDGTQDYEQYF
few	TRBD1	TRBV6-5	TRBJ1-3	TGTGCCAGCAGACTCCAGGGGGGCTCTGGAAACACCATATATTTT	CASRLQGGSGNTIYF
.	TRBD1	TRBV5-4	TRBJ2-2	TGTGCCAGCAGCTTGCAACAGGGGGCGGTAACCGGGGAGCTGTTTTTT	CASSLQQGAVTGELFF
.	.	TRBV9	TRBJ2-1	TGTGCCAGCAGCGTAGAAGGGATCTACAATGAGCAGTTCTTC	CASSVEGIYNEQFF
.	.	TRBV10-3	TRBJ1-1	TGTGCCATCAGTGAGGCAGTTATGAACACTGAAGCTTTCTTT	CAISEAVMNTEAFF
.	.	TRBV7-9	TRBJ1-6	TGTGCCAGCACTAGTGGGCCCCCCTATAATTCACCCCTCCACTTT	CASTSGPPYNSPLHF
.	.	TRBV6-5	TRBJ2-1	TGTGCCAGCAGTTCCTTATCGGGAGTTATCGAGCAGTTCTTC	CASSSLSGVIEQFF
once	.	TRBV18	TRBJ2-3	TGTGCCAGCTCAGGGCAGGGAAGCACAGATACGCAGTATTTT	CASSGQGSTDTQYF
.	.	TRBV9	TRBJ2-1	TGTGCCAGCAGCGTGGCCCCTGCGGCTTACAATGAGCAGTTCTTC	CASSVAPAAYNEQFF
once	TRBD2	TRBV11-1	TRBJ2-5	TGTGCCAGCAGCTTAGCGCGTCTAGCGGGGGCTCAAGAGACCCAGTACTTC	CASSLARLAGAQETQYF
.	.	TRBV6-6	TRBJ1-5	TGTGCCAGCAGTCCCTCCAATCAGCCCCAGCATTTT	CASSPSNQPQHF
.	.	TRBV6-5	TRBJ2-7	TGTGCCAGCAGTTACTCAACTAGCTCCTACGAGCAGTACTTC	CASSYSTSSYEQYF
.	TRBD2	TRBV6-1	TRBJ2-7	TGTGCCAGCAGGGAACTCCCCTTAGCGGGAGAAAACGAGCAGTACTTC	CASRELPLAGENEQYF
.	TRBD1	TRBV6-1	TRBJ1-4	TGTGCCAGCAGTGAAACTAAGACAGGGGCCACAATAGAACTGTTTTTT	CASSETKTGATIELFF